These 28 T cell receptor beta chains share one sample of origin, sequenced in a study of PD-L1 blockade in urothelial cancer. Some clones are missing from TCRdb's copy, which holds only in-frame ones; the method was immunoSEQ multiplex PCR. The sample has 75,000 to 95,000 clones, 85% to 95% seen once. Sequencing used PBMCs, obtained around atezolizumab (anti-PD-L1) treatment. These receptors were obtained from a man in his 60s with urothelial cancer.

This chain uses TRBV2 with TRBJ2-7; 12 nucleotides agree with TRBD2. Germline CDR1 is SNHLY and CDR2 is FYNNEI. After removal of 5 bases from V and 4 bases from J, the junction contained 3 bases not matched to a gene. This CDR3 is 14 amino acids long. The DNA of the CDR3 is TGTGCCAGCAGTTCGGGACTAGCGGGTTACGAGCAGTACTTC. This codes for CASSSGLAGYEQYF.

The V and J genes are TRBV5-5 and TRBJ1-5; no reliable D call. V lost 0 bases to trimming and J lost 1 base, with 5 bases between them. The germline V gene has CDR1 SGHKS and CDR2 YYEKEE (reference sequence). The CDR3 runs to 14 residues. The CDR3 coding sequence is TGTGCCAGCAGCTTGGGGCGGAGCAATCAGCCCCAGCATTTT. It translates to CASSLGRSNQPQHF.

The V call is TRBV7-2, the J call TRBJ2-7; no firm D call. The CDR3 sequence is 11 residues long. The V end was cut by 5 bases, the J end by 6 bases, with 8 bases between. Germline CDR1 and CDR2: SGHTA and FQGNSA. The CDR3 reads CASSASGEQYF. CDR3 nucleotides: TGTGCCAGCAGCGCCTCGGGCGAGCAGTACTTC.

The V gene is TRBV30, the J gene TRBJ1-1; D may be TRBD1 (6 bases). V shed 1 base and J shed 4 bases, with 10 bases lying between them. CDR1 and CDR2 from the germline V gene are GTSNPN and SVGIG (reference sequence). The CDR3 runs 13 residues. The CDR3 protein is CAWSGGLVTEAFF. CDR3 coding DNA: TGTGCCTGGAGTGGGGGGCTGGTCACTGAAGCTTTCTTT.

The rearrangement links TRBV6-6 to TRBJ1-1, with 8 bases that match TRBD1. Trimming cost V 2 bases and J 1 base; bases outside gene matches: 6. CDR1 and CDR2 (germline): MNHNY, SVGAGI (reference sequence). The CDR3 has 16 amino acids. The CDR3 here is CASSYGQGRGNTEAFF. DNA for the CDR3: TGTGCCAGCAGTTACGGACAGGGTCGTGGGAACACTGAAGCTTTCTTT.

This chain joins TRBV7-2 and TRBJ2-7; 7 bases agree with TRBD2. Germline V gene data show CDR1 as SGHTA and CDR2 as FQGNSA. The CDR3 covers 16 residues. After removal of 4 bases from V and 0 bases from J, the junction contained 9 bases not matched to a gene. The DNA for the CDR3 is TGTGCCAGCAGCTCACACGCAAGCGGGGTCTCCTACGAGCAGTACTTC. Its translation: CASSSHASGVSYEQYF.

This clone was seen a single time. The rearrangement links TRBV5-1 to TRBJ2-2; weak D call: TRBD2 (5 bases). The CDR3 is made up of 16 amino acids. Trimming took 1 base from V and 2 from J, leaving 12 bases between them. Per germline, CDR1 SGHRS and CDR2 YFSETQ. CDR3 sequence: CASSLKRLGNTGELFF. The CDR3 nucleotides read TGCGCCAGCAGCTTGAAGCGGCTAGGTAACACCGGGGAGCTGTTTTTT.

The V call is TRBV30, the J call TRBJ1-1; tentatively, D is TRBD1 (5 bases). The CDR3 covers 15 residues. Germline CDR1 GTSNPN, CDR2 SVGIG (reference sequence). Between the trimmed V and J ends, which lost 8 bases and 0 bases, there was a span of 19 bases. The CDR3 bases are TGTGCCCGGGGGGTGTCGGGTTTCATGAACACTGAAGCTTTCTTT. Amino acid sequence: CARGVSGFMNTEAFF.

This chain joins TRBV9 and TRBJ2-7; 8 nucleotides agree with TRBD2. With 0 bases clipped from V and 4 bases from J, the junction kept 3 bases outside the gene matches. The CDR3 runs to 14 residues. The germline V gene encodes CDR1 SGDLS and CDR2 YYNGEE. CDR3 in DNA: TGTGCCAGCAGCGTAGGAACTAGCGGATACGAGCAGTACTTC. This codes for CASSVGTSGYEQYF.

The V call is TRBV18, the J call TRBJ2-3, with D tentatively TRBD2 (6 bases). Germline V gene lookup returns CDR1 KGHSH and CDR2 LQKENI. This CDR3 is 16 amino acids long. Trimming took 6 bases from V and 2 from J, leaving 18 bases between them. This chain's CDR3 is CASSDPEGTYTDTQYF. For the CDR3, the DNA is TGTGCCAGCTCCGACCCGGAGGGGACGTACACAGATACGCAGTATTTT. Variable domain in full (rest from reference TRBV18 and TRBJ2-3): NAGVMQNPRHLVRRRGQEARLRCSPMKGHSHVYWYRQLPEEGLKFMVYLQKENIIDESGMPKERFSAEFPKEGPSILRIQQVVRGDSAAYFCASSDPEGTYTDTQYFGPGTRLTVL.

The J gene is TRBJ2-6, the V gene TRBV29-1, with D perhaps TRBD1 (6 bases). The germline CDR1 and CDR2 sequences are SQVTM and ANQGSEA. This CDR3 has 16 amino acids. V dropped 6 bases and J dropped 4 bases, with 19 bases sitting between them. CDR3: CSVAPYRVGGANVLTF. The CDR3 DNA follows: TGCAGCGTGGCCCCCTACAGGGTTGGCGGGGCCAACGTCCTGACTTTC.

This CDR3 reads CASSPTSGVYNEQFF. The CDR3 coding sequence is TGTGCCAGCAGCCCCACTAGCGGGGTGTACAATGAGCAGTTCTTC. The V gene is TRBV5-4, the J gene TRBJ2-1, with 10 bases fitting TRBD2. The CDR3 is made up of 15 amino acids. In germline, CDR1 is SGHNT, CDR2 YYREEE (reference sequence). V was pared by 4 bases and J by 4 bases, with 5 bases of the junction left unmatched.

The chain joins TRBV11-3 to TRBJ2-5, with a possible D match to TRBD2 (6 bases). This CDR3 contains 16 residues. The V gene lost 1 base and the J gene lost 2 bases, with 14 bases spanning the gap. The germline CDR1 and CDR2 sequences are SGHNT and YENEEA. The CDR3 spells CASSLGTGGAQETQYF. DNA of the CDR3: TGTGCCAGCAGCTTAGGTACAGGAGGGGCACAAGAGACCCAGTACTTC.

This clone was found a few times. The chain joins TRBV9 to TRBJ1-1, with D maybe TRBD1 (6 bases). Looked up from germline, CDR1 is SGDLS and CDR2 is YYNGEE. V was shortened by 5 bases and J by 7 bases, with 15 bases between the two germline ends. The CDR3 consists of 13 residues. The CDR3: CASSTRGGDEAFF. The CDR3 nucleotides are TGTGCCAGCAGTACAAGGGGGGGGGATGAAGCTTTCTTT.

As DNA, the CDR3 is TGTGCCAGCAGTTATCCGGGGACAGGGGGCTGCAATGAGCAGTTCTTC. It encodes CASSYPGTGGCNEQFF. This rearrangement joins TRBV6-9 to TRBJ2-1, with TRBD1 matching over 12 bases. Germline lookup yields CDR1 MNHGY and CDR2 SVAAGI. This CDR3 comprises 16 residues. The junction had 5 bases not matched to a gene; V was cut back by 2 bases and J by 6 bases.

This sequence joins TRBV6-6 and TRBJ1-1, with 10 bases aligning to TRBD1. The germline CDR1 and CDR2 sequences are MNHNY and SVGAGI (reference sequence). The CDR3 is 16 amino acids. V trimming: 2 bases; J trimming: 3 bases; junction bases outside the gene matches: 6. The CDR3 DNA is TGTGCCAGCAGTTACAAGCCGGGACAGGGGTACACTGAAGCTTTCTTT. Protein sequence: CASSYKPGQGYTEAFF.

The rearrangement joins TRBV21-1 to TRBJ1-1; TRBD1 was called by the table and not checked on the DNA. TRBV21-1 is tagged as a pseudogene. The CDR3 length is 15 residues. CDR3 DNA sequence: TGTGCCAGCAGCAAAGAGAGTCAGGGGGCGCTCGGAGCTTTCTTT. Residues: CASSKESQGALGAFF.

In this sample, this clone turned up a few times. This chain joins TRBV7-3 and TRBJ2-7; D perhaps matches TRBD1 (6 bases). Germline CDR1 and CDR2: SGHTA and FQGTGA. The V end was cut by 0 bases, the J end by 1 base, with 7 bases between. The CDR3 has 14 residues. The CDR3 here is CASSLTQGSYEQYF. CDR3 in DNA: TGTGCCAGCAGCTTAACTCAGGGGTCCTACGAGCAGTACTTC.

The rearrangement links TRBV30 to TRBJ1-6, with D perhaps TRBD1 (6 bases). The CDR3 consists of 16 residues. Germline-derived CDR1 and CDR2 are GTSNPN and SVGIG (reference sequence). Trimming removed 6 bases from V and 8 bases from J, with 23 bases in between. The CDR3 sequence is CACRQRIAGAYSPLHF. The CDR3 nucleotides are TGTGCCTGCCGCCAAAGAATTGCAGGGGCTTATTCACCCCTCCACTTT. Variable domain in full (rest from reference TRBV30 and TRBJ1-6): SQTIHQWPATLVQPVGSPLSLECTVEGTSNPNLYWYRQAAGRGLQLLFYSVGIGQISSEVPQNLSASRPQDRQFILSSKKLLLSDSGFYLCACRQRIAGAYSPLHFGNGTRLTVT.

The chain employs TRBV5-5 and TRBJ1-4; 9 nucleotides match TRBD1. The V segment lost 4 bases and the J segment 3 bases; nucleotides outside the gene matches: 1. The CDR3 extends over 14 amino acids. Germline CDR1 and CDR2: SGHKS and YYEKEE (reference sequence). The chain's CDR3 is CASSRTGANEKLFF. The CDR3, as DNA: TGTGCCAGCAGCCGGACAGGGGCTAATGAAAAACTGTTTTTT.

The chain joins TRBV5-4 to TRBJ2-2, with 10 bases lining up with TRBD1. With 0 bases clipped from V and 1 base from J, the junction kept 0 bases outside the gene matches. CDR3 length equals 16 residues. Germline loops: CDR1 SGHNT, CDR2 YYREEE (reference sequence). The CDR3 protein is CASSLGTGGNTGELFF. In DNA form, the CDR3 reads TGTGCCAGCAGCTTGGGGACAGGGGGGAACACCGGGGAGCTGTTTTTT.

This chain uses TRBV6-5 with TRBJ1-5; D is ambiguous. V was shortened by 8 bases and J by 9 bases, with 14 bases between the two germline ends. The germline gives CDR1 MNHEY, CDR2 SVGAGI. The CDR3 is made up of 12 amino acids. Written as DNA, the CDR3 is TGTGCCAGCGCGGGGATCAAAGGGCCCCAGCATTTT. It yields the protein CASAGIKGPQHF.

The chain recombines TRBV5-4 with TRBJ2-2; 7 bases are a match to TRBD2. The CDR3 is made up of 16 amino acids. The germline CDR1 and CDR2 sequences are SGHNT and YYREEE (reference sequence). The junction had 8 bases not matched to a gene; V was cut back by 0 bases and J by 6 bases. CDR3 sequence reads: CASSLGGRASAGELFF. CDR3 DNA sequence: TGTGCCAGCAGCTTGGGTGGGAGGGCGAGCGCCGGGGAGCTGTTTTTT.

The V gene is TRBV28, the J gene TRBJ1-1, with D possibly matching TRBD1 (6 bases). Germline CDR1 and CDR2: MDHEN and SYDVKM. Trimming removed 6 bases from V and 1 base from J, with 15 bases in between. The CDR3 covers 15 residues. The CDR3 here is CASSQETGQNTEAFF. The CDR3, as DNA: TGTGCCAGCAGCCAAGAGACAGGCCAGAACACTGAAGCTTTCTTT.

The J gene is TRBJ2-5, the V gene TRBV2, with unresolved D. The germline V gene has CDR1 SNHLY and CDR2 FYNNEI. V lost 3 bases and J lost 1, with 6 bases in between. The CDR3 has 13 residues. CDR3 coding DNA: TGTGCCAGCAGTGACACTACCCAAGAGACCCAGTACTTC. It is translated as CASSDTTQETQYF.

This clone occurred a few times. The chain uses TRBV7-2 and TRBJ1-1; tentative D call: TRBD1 (6 bases). V dropped 1 base and J dropped 2 bases, with 14 bases sitting between them. CDR1 SGHTA and CDR2 FQGNSA come from the germline V gene. CDR3 size: 16 residues. The chain's CDR3 is CASSLEFGQRNTEAFF. For the CDR3, the DNA is TGTGCCAGCAGCTTAGAATTTGGACAGAGAAACACTGAAGCTTTCTTT.

This chain uses TRBV10-3 with TRBJ2-5, with D maybe TRBD1 (6 bases). The CDR3 is made up of 12 amino acids. V gave up 10 bases and J gave up 0 bases, with 9 bases separating them. Germline CDR1 reads ENHRY; CDR2 reads SYGVKD. CDR3 nucleotide sequence: TGTGCCACCACAGGGAACCAAGAGACCCAGTACTTC. Amino acids: CATTGNQETQYF.

The gene calls are TRBV27 and TRBJ1-6; 8 bases line up with TRBD1. V lost 5 bases and J lost 0; bases outside the gene matches: 12. Per the germline V gene, CDR1 is MNHEY and CDR2 is SMNVEV (reference sequence). This CDR3 has 19 amino acids. CDR3 loop: CASSPRTGSPYSYNSPLHF. CDR3 nucleotide sequence: TGTGCCAGCAGTCCCCGGACAGGGTCTCCCTACTCCTATAATTCACCCCTCCACTTT.